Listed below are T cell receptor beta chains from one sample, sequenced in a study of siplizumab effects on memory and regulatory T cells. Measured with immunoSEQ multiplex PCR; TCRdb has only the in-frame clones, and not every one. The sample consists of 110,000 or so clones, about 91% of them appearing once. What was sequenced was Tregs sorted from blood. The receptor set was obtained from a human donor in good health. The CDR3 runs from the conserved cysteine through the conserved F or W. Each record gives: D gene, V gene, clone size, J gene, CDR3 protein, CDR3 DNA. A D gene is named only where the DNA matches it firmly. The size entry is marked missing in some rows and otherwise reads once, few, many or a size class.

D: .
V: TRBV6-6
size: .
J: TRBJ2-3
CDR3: CASSSYTDTQYF
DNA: TGTGCCAGCAGTTCCTATACAGATACGCAGTATTTT

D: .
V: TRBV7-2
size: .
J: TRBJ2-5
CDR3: CASSLNPETQYF
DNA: TGTGCCAGCAGCTTAAACCCAGAGACCCAGTACTTC

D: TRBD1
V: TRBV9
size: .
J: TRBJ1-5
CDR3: CASSARDSSNQPQHF
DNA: TGTGCCAGCAGCGCACGGGACAGCTCTAATCAGCCCCAGCATTTT

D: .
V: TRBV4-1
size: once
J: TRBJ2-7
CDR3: CASSQDLPPGFAYEQYF
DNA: TGCGCCAGCAGCCAAGACCTCCCCCCGGGCTTCGCCTACGAGCAGTACTTC

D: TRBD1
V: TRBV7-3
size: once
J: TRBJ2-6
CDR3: CASSLRDSYSSGANVLTF
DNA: TGTGCCAGCAGCTTAAGGGACAGTTACTCCTCTGGGGCCAACGTCCTGACTTTC

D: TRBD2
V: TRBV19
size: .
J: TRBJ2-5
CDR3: CASKRTGTSQETQYF
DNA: TGTGCCAGTAAGAGAACCGGGACTAGTCAAGAGACCCAGTACTTC

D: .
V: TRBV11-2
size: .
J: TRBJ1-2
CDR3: CASSSLYGGYTF
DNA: TGTGCCAGCAGCTCATTATATGGCGGCTACACCTTC

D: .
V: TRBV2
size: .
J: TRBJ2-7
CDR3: CASSADRTYEQYF
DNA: TGTGCCAGCAGTGCTGACCGAACCTACGAGCAGTACTTC

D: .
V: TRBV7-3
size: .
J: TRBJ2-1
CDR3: CASSLSVDNEQFF
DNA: TGTGCCAGCAGCTTAAGTGTAGACAATGAGCAGTTCTTC

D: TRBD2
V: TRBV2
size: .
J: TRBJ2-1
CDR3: CASRKGEGAYNEQFF
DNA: TGTGCCAGCAGAAAAGGGGAGGGCGCGTACAATGAGCAGTTCTTC

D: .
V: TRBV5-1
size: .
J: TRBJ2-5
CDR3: CASSSQGLETQYF
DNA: TGCGCCAGCAGCTCCCAGGGGCTGGAGACCCAGTACTTC

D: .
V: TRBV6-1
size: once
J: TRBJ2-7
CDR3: CASIPRTGFLEQYF
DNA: TGTGCCAGCATACCCCGTACGGGATTCCTCGAGCAGTACTTC

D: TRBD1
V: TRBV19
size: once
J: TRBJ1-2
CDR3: CASNTGQGYYGYTF
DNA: TGTGCCAGTAATACGGGACAGGGATACTATGGCTACACCTTC

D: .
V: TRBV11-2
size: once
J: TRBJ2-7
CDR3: CASSLDTGEQYF
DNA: TGTGCCAGCAGCTTAGACACGGGGGAGCAGTACTTC

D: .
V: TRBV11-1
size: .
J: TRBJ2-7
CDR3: CASSLVGYEQYF
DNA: TGTGCCAGCAGCTTAGTAGGGTACGAGCAGTACTTC

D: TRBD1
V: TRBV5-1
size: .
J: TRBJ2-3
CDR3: CASTRQGADTQYF
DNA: TGCGCCAGCACCCGACAGGGAGCAGATACGCAGTATTTT